The present TCR beta chain was sequenced within a study of T cell clonality in common variable immunodeficiency. Overall study findings and caveats: TCRbeta clonality was increased in CVID versus healthy controls. Common variable immunodeficiency TCR beta sequences reportedly had fewer deletions and N-nucleotide insertions.

Germline CDR1 SGHTA, CDR2 FQGNSA. This CDR3 region has 13 residues. In its sample, this clone was seen many times. What it binds is not known. The CDR3 end falls 3 residues outside the read, so it is completed with the germline J gene. Some clones are missing from TCRdb's copy, which holds only in-frame ones; the method was immunoSEQ multiplex PCR. The sample has about 40,000 clones, none seen only once; the top ten hold approximately 3.5%. This receptor was identified in a person aged 18 to 70 in good health. V gene TRBV7-2 combines with J gene TRBJ1-1, with TRBD1 matching over 7 bases. The source material was peripheral blood mononuclear cells. CDR3 bases read: TGTGCCAGCAGCTTAGGCCGACAGGGAGGA. Its protein product is CASSLGRQGG. The CDR3 in full is CASSLGRQGGAFF.